Following are 23 T cell receptor beta chains from one sample sequenced in a study of blood T cell repertoires in COVID-19 (dated by TCRdb to the early 2020s). Libraries were constructed by the immunoSEQ multiplex PCR assay. The immuneACCESS repertoire file appears here via TCRdb, limited to in-frame rearrangements. These files lack a portion of the clones; in checked studies, under half of the deficit traces to unresolved V genes, and the cause of the others is not known. The sample table shows 250,000 to 300,000 clones, and 80% to 90% are seen once. The ten largest clonotypes hold 9.5% to 11% of the sample. Sequenced sample: peripheral blood. These receptors all stem from a woman in her seventies with acute or convalescent COVID-19.

The chain joins TRBV27 to TRBJ1-2; D remains ambiguous. The CDR3 runs 17 residues. V lost 8 bases and J 3 bases, leaving 25 bases between the germline ends. Germline V gives CDR1 MNHEY, CDR2 SMNVEV (reference sequence). The CDR3 sequence is CASRGAGSKLVYYGYTF. CDR3 DNA: TGTGCCAGCCGAGGAGCCGGGTCTAAATTGGTCTACTATGGCTACACCTTC.

The chain is built from TRBV6-5 and TRBJ1-2; maybe TRBD1 (5 bases). The V gene lost 0 bases and the J gene lost 0 bases, with 11 bases spanning the gap. The CDR3 sequence is 16 residues long. Germline CDR1 is MNHEY and CDR2 is SVGAGI. As DNA, the CDR3 is TGTGCCAGCAGTTACTCGGGGCGGACCCCTAACTATGGCTACACCTTC. Its translation: CASSYSGRTPNYGYTF.

The chain recombines TRBV6-6 with TRBJ1-1; no clear D gene. V was pared by 6 bases and J by 3 bases, with 14 bases between. Looked up from germline, CDR1 is MNHNY and CDR2 is SVGAGI (reference sequence). The CDR3 is 14 amino acids. The CDR3 sequence: CASSYRSGYTEAFF. For the CDR3, the DNA is TGTGCCAGCAGCTATCGGAGCGGGTACACTGAAGCTTTCTTT.

In its sample, this clone was seen once. The gene calls are TRBV2 and TRBJ2-2; 7 nucleotides agree with TRBD1. The ends lost 9 bases at V and 6 bases at J; junction bases unmatched: 10. CDR3 length: 14 amino acids. Germline V gene sequence: CDR1 SNHLY, CDR2 FYNNEI. CDR3: CASSRQGMAGELFF. CDR3 sequence (DNA): TGTGCCAGTTCGCGACAGGGAATGGCCGGGGAGCTGTTTTTT.

This chain links TRBV5-5 with TRBJ1-3; perhaps TRBD1 as D (6 bases). This CDR3 spans 14 amino acids. Deletions cut 4 bases from V and 1 base from J, with 9 bases between. Per germline, CDR1 SGHKS and CDR2 YYEKEE (reference sequence). CDR3 in DNA: TGTGCCAGCAGCCTACAGGGTTCTGGAAACACCATATATTTT. This encodes CASSLQGSGNTIYF.

The rearrangement joins TRBV5-1 to TRBJ1-1; D remains ambiguous. V gave up 5 bases and J gave up 4 bases, with 24 bases separating them. Germline V gives CDR1 SGHRS, CDR2 YFSETQ. This CDR3 is 17 amino acids long. This chain's CDR3 is CASRKFSGRLGGTEAFF. The CDR3 region has the DNA TGCGCCAGCAGGAAGTTTTCGGGGAGACTTGGCGGCACTGAAGCTTTCTTT.

On this clone itself: Mismatch with germline at one junction end may stem from a read error. The CDR3 bases are TGCAGCGTTGAAAATGCCGGAGACCGGCGATTC. The encoded protein is CSVENAGDRRF. This chain uses TRBV29-1 with TRBJ2-7; no firm D call. Germline assignment: CDR1 SQVTM and CDR2 ANQGSEA. The CDR3 has 11 amino acids.

The rearrangement uses TRBV5-1 and TRBJ2-7; 10 bases align to TRBD2. V dropped 4 bases and J dropped 1; count of bases not matched to a gene: 5. Germline assignment: CDR1 SGHRS and CDR2 YFSETQ. The CDR3 runs to 15 residues. CDR3 loop: CASSSTSGISYEQYF. CDR3 in DNA: TGCGCCAGCAGCAGCACTAGCGGGATTTCCTACGAGCAGTACTTC.

This clone turned up a few times. The CDR3 DNA follows: TGCGCCAGCAGCCCGACAGGCGCGAGTGAAAAACTGTTTTTT. This encodes CASSPTGASEKLFF. The chain couples TRBV5-1 to TRBJ1-4, with D maybe TRBD1 (6 bases). Per germline, CDR1 SGHRS and CDR2 YFSETQ. V gave up 4 bases and J gave up 7 bases, with 14 bases separating them. This CDR3 region has 14 residues.

The chain recombines TRBV5-1 with TRBJ2-3; D is perhaps TRBD2 (5 bases). CDR1 is SGHRS and CDR2 is YFSETQ in the germline V gene. The CDR3 is made up of 14 amino acids. V was trimmed by 5 bases and J by 2 bases, leaving 12 bases between them. The CDR3 DNA sequence: TGCGCCAGCAGGTCCGGGATCTCCACAGATACGCAGTATTTT. It is translated as CASRSGISTDTQYF.

This chain links TRBV5-1 with TRBJ2-5; 7 bases are shared with TRBD1. Germline assignment: CDR1 SGHRS and CDR2 YFSETQ. The CDR3 is 15 amino acids. Trimming took 0 bases from V and 0 from J; bases not matched to a gene: 2. The DNA for the CDR3 is TGCGCCAGCAGCTTGGCGACAGGGTACCAAGAGACCCAGTACTTC. Encoded protein: CASSLATGYQETQYF.

This chain uses TRBV18 with TRBJ1-1; tentative D call: TRBD1 (6 bases). The V gene's germline CDR1 is KGHSH and CDR2 LQKENI. V was trimmed by 3 bases and J by 8 bases, leaving 16 bases between them. CDR3 length: 14 residues. This chain's CDR3 is CASSPGGGPVEAFF. The CDR3 nucleotides are TGTGCCAGCTCACCCGGGGGGGGGCCAGTAGAAGCTTTCTTT.

The CDR3, as DNA: TGTGCCAGCAGGCCTTGGACAGAAAGAGATGGCTACACCTTC. Protein sequence: CASRPWTERDGYTF. The J gene is TRBJ1-2, the V gene TRBV6-5, with D possibly matching TRBD1 (6 bases). The V end lost 6 bases, the J end lost 6 bases, and 17 bases lay between the germline ends. Germline CDR1 and CDR2: MNHEY and SVGAGI. The CDR3 covers 14 residues.

The genes are TRBV6-5 and TRBJ1-2, with D possibly TRBD1 on 6 matching bases. Trimming took off 6 bases at V and 7 bases at J, with 15 bases between the two ends. Germline loops: CDR1 MNHEY, CDR2 SVGAGI. The CDR3 has 13 amino acids. The CDR3 nucleotides read TGTGCCAGCAGCCCCCTACAGGGCAGTGGCTACACCTTC. This codes for CASSPLQGSGYTF.

The V gene is TRBV20-1, the J gene TRBJ1-3; 7 nucleotides agree with TRBD1. Germline CDR1 reads DFQATT; CDR2 reads SNEGSKA (reference sequence). The CDR3 runs 14 residues. The junction had 5 bases not matched to a gene; V was cut back by 6 bases and J by 0 bases. The CDR3 sequence is CSASRDSSGNTIYF. The CDR3, as DNA: TGCAGTGCAAGTCGGGACAGCTCTGGAAACACCATATATTTT.

The rearrangement uses TRBV29-1 and TRBJ1-2; D is possibly TRBD1 (6 bases). This CDR3 contains 12 residues. V was shortened by 4 bases and J by 7 bases, with 13 bases between the two germline ends. Germline V CDR1 and CDR2: SQVTM, ANQGSEA. The CDR3 DNA reads TGCAGCGTTGTTGCAGGGGTGGGTGGCTACACCTTC. It codes for CSVVAGVGGYTF. Variable domain in full (rest from reference TRBV29-1 and TRBJ1-2): SAVISQKPSRDICQRGTSLTIQCQVDSQVTMMFWYRQQPGQSLTLIATANQGSEATYESGFVIDKFPISRPNLTFSTLTVSNMSPEDSSIYLCSVVAGVGGYTFGSGTRLTVV.

The V gene is TRBV5-4, the J gene TRBJ2-3; TRBD1 matches 12 bases. Trimming cost V 3 bases and J 4 bases; bases outside gene matches: 3. Germline loops: CDR1 SGHNT, CDR2 YYREEE (reference sequence). The CDR3 spans 15 residues. DNA of the CDR3: TGTGCCAGCAGCTCGGGACAGGGGGCTGCAGATACGCAGTATTTT. Residues: CASSSGQGAADTQYF.

This clone was recorded only once. The chain has TRBV6-5 and TRBJ2-1; maybe TRBD2 (6 bases). CDR3 length equals 16 residues. CDR1 is MNHEY and CDR2 is SVGAGI in the germline V gene. V was clipped by 4 bases and J by 10 bases, with 23 bases between them. CDR3 in amino acids: CASSSTLAAAIGEQFF. CDR3 nucleotides: TGTGCCAGCAGTTCCACATTAGCGGCCGCGATCGGGGAGCAGTTCTTC.

This clone has just one count. The V call is TRBV2, the J call TRBJ1-2, with D tentatively TRBD1 (6 bases). V was trimmed by 0 bases and J by 2 bases, leaving 7 bases between them. Germline CDR1 reads SNHLY; CDR2 reads FYNNEI. The length of the CDR3 is 14 residues. CDR3 bases: TGTGCCAGCAGTGAAGCGCAGGGGAACTATGGCTACACCTTC. Translating it yields CASSEAQGNYGYTF. Full variable domain (outside the CDR3, taken from reference TRBV2 and TRBJ1-2): EPEVTQTPSHQVTQMGQEVILRCVPISNHLYFYWYRQILGQKVEFLVSFYNNEISEKSEIFDDQFSVERPDGSNFTLKIRSTKLEDSAMYFCASSEAQGNYGYTFGSGTRLTVV.

V and J are TRBV11-3 and TRBJ1-2, with D possibly TRBD1 on 6 matching bases. CDR3 length: 13 amino acids. The V and J ends lost 2 bases and 6 bases respectively, with 10 bases between them. CDR1 SGHNT and CDR2 YENEEA come from the germline V gene. The DNA of the CDR3 is TGTGCCAGCAGCTTAAGTCAGGGGAATGGCTACACCTTC. Its translation: CASSLSQGNGYTF.

This chain links TRBV2 with TRBJ1-4; TRBD1 agrees at 9 bases. This CDR3 has 16 residues. CDR1 and CDR2 (germline): SNHLY, FYNNEI. J gave up 3 bases and V 4 bases, and 6 bases lay outside the gene matches. Here the CDR3 reads CASSAGTGRSNEKLFF. CDR3 nucleotide sequence: TGTGCCAGCAGTGCCGGGACAGGGCGGTCTAATGAAAAACTGTTTTTT. Together with reference TRBV2 and TRBJ1-4, the CDR3 gives the full variable domain: EPEVTQTPSHQVTQMGQEVILRCVPISNHLYFYWYRQILGQKVEFLVSFYNNEISEKSEIFDDQFSVERPDGSNFTLKIRSTKLEDSAMYFCASSAGTGRSNEKLFFGSGTQLSVL.

The chain uses TRBV5-1 and TRBJ2-3; 12 bases are shared with TRBD2. CDR1 is SGHRS, CDR2 YFSETQ, per germline. V was clipped by 4 bases and J by 4 bases; unmatched bases: 7. The CDR3 consists of 16 residues. CDR3 in DNA: TGCGCCAGCAGCCCACAGACTAGCGGGGGACCAGATACGCAGTATTTT. Translating it yields CASSPQTSGGPDTQYF.

V usage is TRBV6-6 and J usage is TRBJ1-6; 11 positions agree with TRBD1. CDR3 length: 20 residues. Germline trimming cut 5 bases from V and 3 bases from J; bases unmatched to any gene: 15. Germline V lookup: CDR1 MNHNY, CDR2 SVGAGI (reference sequence). CDR3 coding DNA: TGTGCCAGCAGTCCAGGGGCCGGGACAGGGGGGAGCGGCTATAATTCACCCCTCCACTTT. Amino acids: CASSPGAGTGGSGYNSPLHF.